The TCR beta chain under discussion was sequenced for a study of T cell repertoires in cytomegalovirus infection. Study context: From public TCR beta signatures came an indication of both CMV infection and matching HLA type.

Each CDR3 protein gets one entry after TCRdb re-called the reads with MiXCR. Of more than 90,000 distinct CDR3 sequences in the sample, roughly 9.1% were seen once. The CDR3 consists of 14 residues. Germline assignment: CDR1 ENHRY and CDR2 SYGVKD. V lost 8 bases and J lost 4; bases outside the gene matches: 3. This clonotype has a handful of counts. Its antigen remains unknown. The sequence was obtained from a human donor in good health (CMV status not recorded). Some clones in this sample may be carry-over from other donors' samples. The chain is built from TRBV10-3 and TRBJ2-7; 15 bases are a match to TRBD2. The sample comprised PBMCs, sequenced either directly or after in vitro stimulation (not recorded which). CDR3 bases: TGTGCCATCGCGGGACTAGCGGGAGGTTACGAGCAGTACTTC. This codes for CAIAGLAGGYEQYF.